This T cell receptor beta chain emerged from a study of blood T cell repertoires in COVID-19. Trimming removed 3 bases from V and 2 bases from J, with 14 bases in between. The CDR3 contains 15 residues. Germline values: CDR1 LNHDA, CDR2 SQIVND (reference sequence). TCRdb's table, derived via immunoSEQ multiplex PCR, lists solely in-frame clones and lacks some. The sample has about 180,000 clones; 80% to 90% are singletons. This chain links TRBV19 with TRBJ2-7; possibly TRBD1 for D (6 bases). What was sequenced was PBMCs or T cells enriched from blood (not recorded which). This TCR was sampled from a woman aged 18 to 35 who had recovered from COVID-19. The CDR3, as DNA: TGTGCCAGTAGTATTTTAGGACAGACGCCCTACGAGCAGTACTTC. It codes for CASSILGQTPYEQYF.